This record covers a single T cell receptor beta chain. Sequencing used immunoSEQ multiplex PCR; TCRdb keeps in-frame clones, though not all of them. The data contain 40,000 to 45,000 clones, roughly nine tenths of them seen just once; the ten biggest clones take up roughly 21%. These data originate in a study of blood T cell repertoires in COVID-19. The CDR3 has 18 amino acids. V was shortened by 6 bases and J by 3 bases, with 26 bases between the two germline ends. In germline, CDR1 is SGHVT, CDR2 SQSDAQ. Sequencing input: peripheral blood. This receptor was identified in a man between 50 and 59 years old with active COVID-19. The chain employs TRBV7-4 and TRBJ1-2; TRBD1 might be the D (6 bases). The CDR3 region is CASRASQHRVRRHYGYTF. The CDR3 DNA is TGTGCCAGCAGGGCGTCCCAGCACAGGGTGAGGAGACACTATGGCTACACCTTC.